The TCR beta chain under discussion was sequenced for a study of blood T cell repertoires in COVID-19 (dated by TCRdb to the early 2020s). For context, the study as a whole: Collaborator samples came from the United States, Italy and Spain and covered acute and convalescent phases of COVID-19. HLA class I and class II types, where available, came from metadata supplied by the sample provider rather than from assay-based typing. A freely available public database, intended as a resource for researchers studying the immune response to SARS-CoV-2, is where the repertoires were released. Subjects who had been exposed to COVID-19, were actively infected with it, or had recovered from it provided the deeply sampled blood TCRbeta repertoires that made up the dataset. The samples were drawn from the first 160 participants of the ongoing ImmuneRACE study and from 950 to 1,500 subjects provided by 6 global collaborators. Nearly every sample came with metadata listing a de-identified subject ID, COVID-19 status, age in years and sex. The material from the prospective study consisted of cDNA or gDNA derived from T cells, B-cell-depleted T cells, or PBMCs.

The immunoSEQ Assay, a bias-controlled multiplex PCR, was used to amplify TCRbeta CDR3 regions from genomic DNA. The authors' pipeline ran thus. Within the assay, amplification of reference gene primers was used to estimate how many nucleated cells each sample contained. Sequence reads were collapsed and filtered to measure the absolute abundance of every unique TCRbeta CDR3 rearrangement. For each sample, productive Simpson clonality was calculated as the square root of Simpson's diversity index across productive rearrangements. This immuneACCESS table, as held by TCRdb, lists in-frame sequences with V and J called but not all clones. Of the missing ones, under half trace to an unresolved V gene in checked studies; the others have no known cause. V and J calls and clone size are copied from that table; D and trimming were computed from the DNA. For this sample there are roughly 130,000 clones; 80% to 90% appear just once. The ten top clones hold more than 9% of the sample.

A remark on this clone: Its antigen is still unknown. No per-base quality is available; no much larger clone lies one base away.

CDR1 and CDR2 were assigned from the germline V gene (reference sequence) as MNHNY and SVGAGI. The V end loses 0 bases and the J end loses 7 bases, and a stretch of 16 bases separates them. Its CDR3 holds 16 amino acids, cysteine through phenylalanine. Just CDR3 DNA is preserved here, 48 bases in frame from base 1. What the work shows at the level of the full study, not this receptor alone: The amount of clinical and demographic metadata varied by source and participant and was provided uncurated.

Each collaborating institution followed its own protocols to collect whole blood in K2EDTA tubes. For TCRbeta analysis, collaborators shipped samples as frozen whole blood, isolated PBMCs, or DNA extracted from either of those sample types. Sequenced material: peripheral blood. The chain is made from TRBV6-6 and TRBJ1-5; too little of a D gene remains to name it. The source is a man in his 60s with active or convalescent COVID-19. The CDR3 corresponds to CASSYSGEGDGQPQHF. The DNA sequence is TGTGCCAGCAGTTACTCGGGTGAGGGAGACGGGCAGCCCCAGCATTTT.